This TCR beta chain was found in a study of blood T cell repertoires in COVID-19. On this clone itself: The junction departs from the called germline gene at one end, perhaps through a read error.

CDR1 and CDR2 (germline): LNHNV, YYDKDF (reference sequence). This CDR3 spans 13 amino acids. TCRdb keeps only in-frame clones here, not all; method: immunoSEQ multiplex PCR. This table holds more than 100,000 clones, about three quarters found once. J is TRBJ1-2 and V is TRBV15; 8 positions agree with TRBD1. This TCR was recovered from a human donor with acute or convalescent COVID-19. The donor label of this sample is uncertain. The sample was peripheral blood. CDR3 protein: CATTRQGYYGYTF. CDR3 nucleotide sequence: TGTGCCACCACCAGACAGGGGTACTATGGCTACACCTTC.